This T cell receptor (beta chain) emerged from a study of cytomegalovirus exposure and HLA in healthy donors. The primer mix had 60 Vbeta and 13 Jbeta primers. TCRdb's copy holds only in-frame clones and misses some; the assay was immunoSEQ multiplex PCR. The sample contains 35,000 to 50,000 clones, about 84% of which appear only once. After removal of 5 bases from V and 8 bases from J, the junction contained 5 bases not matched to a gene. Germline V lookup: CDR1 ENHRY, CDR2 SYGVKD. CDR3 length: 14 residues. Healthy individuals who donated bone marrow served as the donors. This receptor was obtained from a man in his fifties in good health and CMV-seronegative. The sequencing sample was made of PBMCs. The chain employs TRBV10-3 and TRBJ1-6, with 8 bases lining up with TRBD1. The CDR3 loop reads CAISPGQGYSPLHF. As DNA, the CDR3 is TGTGCCATCAGTCCTGGACAGGGCTATTCACCCCTCCACTTT.